A single sample is the source of the 18 T cell receptor beta chains below, sequenced in a study of blood T cell repertoires in COVID-19 (TCRdb year 2020). Library preparation employed the immunoSEQ multiplex PCR assay. TCRdb retrieved this table from immuneACCESS and kept in-frame rearrangements only. Not all clones are present; in checked studies, unresolved V genes account for under half, and no reason is known for the remainder. The sample includes more than 150,000 clones, with around four fifths observed a single time. The ten largest clonotypes hold over 9.5% of the sample. The material sequenced was PBMCs or T cells enriched from blood (not recorded which). Receptor source: a man aged 40-49 years who had recovered from COVID-19.

Only a few counts were recorded for this clone. The J gene is TRBJ2-2, the V gene TRBV30, with D unclear. Germline assignment: CDR1 GTSNPN and CDR2 SVGIG (reference sequence). Trimming shortened V by 2 bases and J by 0 bases, and 10 bases separated the two germline ends. This CDR3 spans 15 amino acids. The CDR3 reads CAWSSIDTNTGELFF. CDR3 nucleotides: TGTGCCTGGAGTTCGATAGACACGAACACCGGGGAGCTGTTTTTT.

This chain uses TRBV11-2 with TRBJ1-2, with unresolved D. CDR3 length: 13 residues. Trimming left V 3 bases short and J 3 bases short, with 8 bases between. Germline V gene data show CDR1 as SGHAT and CDR2 as FQNNGV. CDR3 DNA sequence: TGTGCCAGCAGCTTTGACACGGACTATGGCTACACCTTC. Residues: CASSFDTDYGYTF. The full variable domain, rest sourced from reference TRBV11-2 and TRBJ1-2, is EAGVAQSPRYKIIEKRQSVAFWCNPISGHATLYWYQQILGQGPKLLIQFQNNGVVDDSQLPKDRFSAERLKGVDSTLKIQPAKLEDSAVYLCASSFDTDYGYTFGSGTRLTVV.

V and J are TRBV6-2 or TRBV6-3 and TRBJ2-3; D possibly corresponds to TRBD1 (7 bases). This CDR3 region has 16 residues. V lost 5 bases, J lost 4 bases, and 19 bases lay in between. The V gene's germline CDR1 is MNHEY and CDR2 SVGEGT. CDR3 nucleotide sequence: TGTGCCAGCAGTCCCCTGGGGCAGGGGGGACCAGATACGCAGTATTTT. It encodes CASSPLGQGGPDTQYF.

In this sample, this clone turned up once. The chain has TRBV28 and TRBJ1-2, with 10 positions matching TRBD1. The germline V gene has CDR1 MDHEN and CDR2 SYDVKM. V lost 5 bases, J lost 6 bases, and 6 bases stayed unmatched. This CDR3 is built from 14 residues. The CDR3 DNA reads as TGTGCCAGCAGTATACGACAGGGGGCCCATGGCTACACCTTC. This translates into CASSIRQGAHGYTF.

The genes are TRBV4-1 and TRBJ1-2; TRBD1 aligns across 11 bases. Losses at the gene ends were 4 bases for V and 0 bases for J; bases not matched to a gene: 7. This CDR3 is built from 17 residues. The germline gives CDR1 MGHRA, CDR2 YSYEKL. CDR3 sequence reads: CASSPRGTGGTNYGYTF. The CDR3 bases are TGCGCCAGCAGCCCTAGGGGGACAGGGGGAACTAACTATGGCTACACCTTC.

There are a few counts of this clone. The V gene is TRBV18, the J gene TRBJ1-1; 7 bases line up with TRBD1. The length of the CDR3 is 15 residues. V shed 6 bases, J shed 6 bases, and the junction held 13 bases outside the gene matches. In germline, CDR1 is KGHSH, CDR2 LQKENI. DNA of the CDR3: TGTGCCAGCTCTCATAGACAGGGAGAGGGCCCTGAAGCTTTCTTT. Its protein product is CASSHRQGEGPEAFF. Drawing the rest from reference TRBV18 and TRBJ1-1, the complete variable domain is NAGVMQNPRHLVRRRGQEARLRCSPMKGHSHVYWYRQLPEEGLKFMVYLQKENIIDESGMPKERFSAEFPKEGPSILRIQQVVRGDSAAYFCASSHRQGEGPEAFFGQGTRLTVV.

The V and J genes are TRBV27 and TRBJ1-2, with a tentative D call TRBD1 (5 bases). V shed 4 bases and J shed 5 bases, with 11 bases lying between them. Germline CDR1 MNHEY, CDR2 SMNVEV (reference sequence). This CDR3 spans 13 amino acids. CDR3: CASSSSGLYGYTF. The CDR3, as DNA: TGTGCCAGCAGTTCCTCAGGGTTATATGGCTACACCTTC.

The chain couples TRBV2 to TRBJ1-1, with D maybe TRBD1 (5 bases). The V gene lost 3 bases and the J gene lost 4 bases, with 9 bases spanning the gap. The CDR3 extends over 13 amino acids. CDR1 and CDR2 from the germline V gene are SNHLY and FYNNEI. Written as DNA, the CDR3 is TGTGCCAGCAGTGAGCAGGGTGGCACTGAAGCTTTCTTT. Its translation: CASSEQGGTEAFF.

The chain uses TRBV7-8 and TRBJ2-7, with 10 nucleotides matching TRBD2. The CDR3 contains 17 residues. CDR1 SGHVS and CDR2 FQNEAQ come from the germline V gene. The trim removed 4 bases at V and 4 bases at J, leaving 13 bases unmatched. The CDR3 nucleotides read TGTGCCAGCAGCTCGTTACTAGCGGGGCAATTGGGGTACGAGCAGTACTTC. Its protein is CASSSLLAGQLGYEQYF. Full variable domain (outside the CDR3, taken from reference TRBV7-8 and TRBJ2-7): GAGVSQSPRYKVAKRGQDVALRCDPISGHVSLFWYQQALGQGPEFLTYFQNEAQLDKSGLPSDRFFAERPEGSVSTLKIQRTQQEDSAVYLCASSSLLAGQLGYEQYFGPGTRLTVT.

The chain is built from TRBV6-5 and TRBJ2-2; D is undetermined. With 2 bases removed from V and 6 bases from J, the gap between germline ends came to 13 bases. Germline V gene data show CDR1 as MNHEY and CDR2 as SVGAGI. The CDR3 is 15 amino acids. As DNA, the CDR3 is TGTGCCAGCAGTTACGGGTCGCGGATGGCCGGGGAGCTGTTTTTT. This translates into CASSYGSRMAGELFF.

The chain uses TRBV18 and TRBJ2-2, with 10 bases lining up with TRBD1. This CDR3 has 19 amino acids. Germline CDR1 reads KGHSH; CDR2 reads LQKENI. V dropped 1 base and J dropped 0; count of bases not matched to a gene: 8. The CDR3 spells CASSPLGTGDATNTGELFF. For the CDR3, the DNA is TGTGCCAGCTCACCACTGGGGACAGGGGACGCTACGAACACCGGGGAGCTGTTTTTT.

This chain joins TRBV4-2 and TRBJ1-3, with a tentative D call TRBD1 (6 bases). CDR1 LGHNA and CDR2 YNFKEQ come from the germline V gene. V lost 3 bases and J 0 bases, leaving 15 bases between the germline ends. The CDR3 spans 17 residues. The chain's CDR3 is CASSHPRGGSSGNTIYF. DNA for the CDR3: TGTGCCAGCAGCCACCCAAGGGGGGGGTCCTCTGGAAACACCATATATTTT.

CDR3 DNA: TGTGCCAGCAGTGAACTCGGATGGCAGGGATATGGCTACACCTTC. Encoded protein: CASSELGWQGYGYTF. The gene calls are TRBV6-1 and TRBJ1-2; a weak D match, TRBD1 (5 bases). Germline CDR1 MNHNS, CDR2 SASEGT. The CDR3 contains 15 residues. Trimming stripped 2 bases from V and 5 bases from J, with 15 bases between.

This clone was recorded only once. The V gene is TRBV5-1, the J gene TRBJ2-7; TRBD2 matches 12 bases. In germline, CDR1 is SGHRS, CDR2 YFSETQ. The J segment lost 5 bases and the V segment lost 4 bases, leaving 4 bases of the junction unmatched. The CDR3 has 14 amino acids. CDR3 nucleotide sequence: TGCGCCAGCAGCCGACTAGCGGGAGACAACGAGCAGTACTTC. Translated, it gives CASSRLAGDNEQYF.

V and J are TRBV19 and TRBJ2-1; the D gene is possibly TRBD2 (6 bases). CDR1 is LNHDA and CDR2 is SQIVND in the germline V gene (reference sequence). V was trimmed by 8 bases and J by 3 bases, leaving 17 bases between them. There are 15 residues in the CDR3. CDR3 protein: CASGLRGINYNEQFF. CDR3 nucleotides: TGTGCCAGTGGTCTCCGCGGGATTAACTACAATGAGCAGTTCTTC.

The J gene is TRBJ2-3, the V gene TRBV4-2; D remains unclear. Trimming pared 0 bases from V and 0 bases from J, leaving 22 bases between. The CDR3 is 20 amino acids. Germline V gene sequence: CDR1 LGHNA, CDR2 YNFKEQ. The CDR3 spells CASSQEGVSGLLPSTDTQYF. The DNA of the CDR3 is TGTGCCAGCAGCCAAGAAGGTGTTTCTGGGCTGTTACCTAGCACAGATACGCAGTATTTT.

The genes are TRBV18 and TRBJ1-1; TRBD1 aligns across 10 bases. Germline CDR1 and CDR2: KGHSH and LQKENI. This CDR3 comprises 14 residues. The trim removed 5 bases at V and 10 bases at J, leaving 10 bases unmatched. This CDR3 is CASSGTGTGALAFF. The CDR3 nucleotides are TGTGCCAGCTCAGGAACCGGGACAGGGGCTTTAGCTTTCTTT.

This clone was seen more than once but under ten times. The chain has TRBV15 and TRBJ1-5; TRBD1 is a possible D gene (6 bases). Germline lookup yields CDR1 LNHNV and CDR2 YYDKDF (reference sequence). The CDR3 is 14 amino acids. With 5 bases removed from V and 6 bases from J, the gap between germline ends came to 14 bases. The CDR3 is CATSGTGSRQPQHF. The CDR3 DNA reads as TGTGCCACCAGCGGAACAGGGTCCCGTCAGCCCCAGCATTTT. Full variable domain (remainder filled in from reference TRBV15 and TRBJ1-5): DAMVIQNPRYQVTQFGKPVTLSCSQTLNHNVMYWYQQKSSQAPKLLFHYYDKDFNNEADTPDNFQSRRPNTSFCFLDIRSPGLGDTAMYLCATSGTGSRQPQHFGDGTRLSIL.